The 10 T cell receptor beta chains in this list originate from one sample, sequenced in a study of radiation and T cells in renal cell carcinoma. Assay: immunoSEQ multiplex PCR; the TCRdb copy retains only in-frame clones and omits some. The table includes 150,000 or so clones, roughly 86% detected once. Sample time point: blood 2 weeks post-SBRT. Treatment specified: 15 Gy SBRT to primary tumor, nephrectomy 4 weeks later. The sample in question was blood, obtained from a patient whose treatment included radiotherapy and nephrectomy. The receptors shown here come from a woman in her 50s with renal cell carcinoma.

This clone came up a few times. This chain uses TRBV4-1 with TRBJ2-3; D unclear. Germline V CDR1 and CDR2: MGHRA, YSYEKL. The CDR3 runs to 15 residues. V was cut by 0 bases and J by 1 base, with 8 bases left in between. CDR3 residues: CASSQDQQRTDTQYF. CDR3 DNA sequence: TGCGCCAGCAGCCAAGATCAGCAGCGCACAGATACGCAGTATTTT.

In this sample, this clone turned up once. CDR3 nucleotides: TGTGCCAGCAGTGAAGCCGGCGGGTATGCCGAAGCTTTCTTT. Translation: CASSEAGGYAEAFF. The genes are TRBV6-1 and TRBJ1-1; D unclear. The CDR3 runs 14 residues. Germline CDR1 reads MNHNS; CDR2 reads SASEGT. V lost 0 bases, J lost 8 bases, and 13 bases lay in between.

This chain uses TRBV2 with TRBJ1-1; possibly TRBD1 for D (5 bases). CDR1 is SNHLY and CDR2 is FYNNEI in the germline V gene. V lost 5 bases and J lost 3, with 16 bases in between. The CDR3 sequence is 15 residues long. The CDR3 DNA is TGTGCCAGCAGTCCCCTCGGACAACAAGACACTGAAGCTTTCTTT. Protein sequence: CASSPLGQQDTEAFF. The entire variable domain, with the rest obtained from reference TRBV2 and TRBJ1-1, is as follows: EPEVTQTPSHQVTQMGQEVILRCVPISNHLYFYWYRQILGQKVEFLVSFYNNEISEKSEIFDDQFSVERPDGSNFTLKIRSTKLEDSAMYFCASSPLGQQDTEAFFGQGTRLTVV.

The genes are TRBV30 and TRBJ2-7, with TRBD1 matching over 8 bases. CDR3 size: 14 residues. With 8 bases clipped from V and 3 bases from J, the junction kept 12 bases outside the gene matches. The germline gives CDR1 GTSNPN, CDR2 SVGIG (reference sequence). As DNA, the CDR3 is TGTGCCCGATCTAGACAGGGGTTGGACTACGAGCAGTACTTC. It specifies CARSRQGLDYEQYF.

The chain has TRBV27 and TRBJ2-7, with no clear D. Germline values: CDR1 MNHEY, CDR2 SMNVEV (reference sequence). The CDR3 has 16 residues. The V end was cut by 3 bases, the J end by 0 bases, with 15 bases between. This CDR3 is CASSLKASWSSYEQYF. CDR3 DNA sequence: TGTGCCAGCAGTTTGAAGGCCAGTTGGAGCTCCTACGAGCAGTACTTC.

This clone was seen a few times. V is TRBV4-1 and J is TRBJ1-1; maybe TRBD1 (5 bases). V lost 4 bases and J 0 bases, leaving 12 bases between the germline ends. CDR1 and CDR2 (germline): MGHRA, YSYEKL. This CDR3 is 15 amino acids long. Here the CDR3 reads CASSRLEGMNTEAFF. DNA of the CDR3: TGCGCCAGCAGCCGCTTAGAGGGGATGAACACTGAAGCTTTCTTT.

The chain links TRBV7-2 to TRBJ2-1, with D possibly TRBD2 on 6 matching bases. Germline CDR1 SGHTA, CDR2 FQGNSA. Trimming took off 5 bases at V and 1 base at J, with 12 bases between the two ends. The CDR3 sequence is 15 residues long. CDR3 in DNA: TGTGCCAGCAGCGTCGCTAGCGCTTCCTACAATGAGCAGTTCTTC. This translates into CASSVASASYNEQFF.

This chain joins TRBV6-5 and TRBJ2-1, with 9 bases matching TRBD1. Trimming at V came to 0 bases and at J to 7 bases, leaving 7 bases not matched to a gene. CDR1 is MNHEY, CDR2 SVGAGI, per germline. This CDR3 comprises 16 residues. The CDR3 sequence is CASSYSPGQGLNEQFF. The CDR3 DNA is TGTGCCAGCAGTTACTCTCCGGGACAGGGCCTAAATGAGCAGTTCTTC.

The CDR3 spells CASSWGSGEAFF. The CDR3 DNA sequence: TGTGCCAGTTCATGGGGGAGCGGCGAAGCTTTCTTT. The V and J genes are TRBV9 and TRBJ1-1; possibly TRBD1 for D (5 bases). The germline V gene has CDR1 SGDLS and CDR2 YYNGEE. The CDR3 is 12 amino acids. V lost 8 bases and J 8 bases, leaving 16 bases between the germline ends.

J is TRBJ2-3 and V is TRBV2; D may be TRBD2 (6 bases). The CDR3 runs to 16 residues. CDR1 and CDR2 from the germline V gene are SNHLY and FYNNEI. The ends were cut back, 2 bases at V and 5 bases at J, with 17 bases in the middle. In DNA form, the CDR3 reads TGTGCCAGCAGTGAAACCGGTGGCGGGGCCGGAGATACGCAGTATTTT. As protein: CASSETGGGAGDTQYF. Full variable domain (rest looked up from reference TRBV2 and TRBJ2-3): EPEVTQTPSHQVTQMGQEVILRCVPISNHLYFYWYRQILGQKVEFLVSFYNNEISEKSEIFDDQFSVERPDGSNFTLKIRSTKLEDSAMYFCASSETGGGAGDTQYFGPGTRLTVL.